These 21 T cell receptor beta chains share one sample of origin, sequenced in a study of CXCR3-negative and CXCR3-positive naive CD8 T cells. Study findings and constraints: In CXCR3-positive naive cells, the TRB CDR3s were more hydrophobic than in CXCR3-negative naive cells.

UMI-tagged TRB cDNA libraries were built via 5' RACE. TCRdb reworked the 5' RACE reads into one entry per CDR3 protein, no DNA. The ten top clones account for around 5%, within a sample of around 63,000 distinct CDR3 sequences. The antigens of these receptors remain unknown. The sequencing input was naive CXCR3+ CD8+ T cells from blood. Subset of the sample: CD45RO-CCR7+CD27+CD95- naive CD8+ T cells expressing CXCR3 (TNR3+). These receptors were obtained from a human donor in good health. Some clones in this sample may be carry-over from other donors' samples.

The chain is built from TRBV19 and TRBJ2-3; TCRdb's D call, TRBD2, is unchecked because there is no DNA. This CDR3 contains 14 residues. Germline CDR1 is LNHDA and CDR2 is SQIVND (reference sequence). The CDR3 protein is CATRILAGADTQYF.

V gene TRBV4-3 combines with J gene TRBJ2-1; TCRdb lists TRBD2, though no DNA is available to test this call. Germline CDR1 LGHNA, CDR2 YSLEER. The CDR3 sequence is 17 residues long. Here the CDR3 reads CASSQEGSTRTSDEQFF.

This sequence joins TRBV27 and TRBJ2-7; TCRdb lists TRBD1, though no DNA is available to test this call. CDR3 length: 13 amino acids. From germline, CDR1 is MNHEY and CDR2 SMNVEV (reference sequence). CDR3 in amino acids: CASSPLGGNEQYF.

CDR3 residues: CASTTPVGYYTDTQYF. The chain couples TRBV28 to TRBJ2-3; the TCRdb call, TRBD1, lacks DNA for checking. CDR3 size: 16 residues. The V gene's germline CDR1 is MDHEN and CDR2 SYDVKM. The full variable domain, completed using reference TRBV28 and TRBJ2-3, is DVKVTQSSRYLVKRTGEKVFLECVQDMDHENMFWYRQDPGLGLRLIYFSYDVKMKEKGDIPEGYSVSREKKERFSLILESASTNQTSMYLCASTTPVGYYTDTQYFGPGTRLTVL.

The J gene is TRBJ2-6, the V gene TRBV5-1. CDR3 length equals 15 residues. Germline CDR1 is SGHRS and CDR2 is YFSETQ. CDR3: CASSLAFSGANVLTF.

The chain is built from TRBV15 and TRBJ1-5. Germline lookup yields CDR1 LNHNV and CDR2 YYDKDF (reference sequence). The CDR3 covers 13 residues. The CDR3 loop is CATSRDFDQPQHF.

CDR3 amino acids: CATSRDKGLAYGYTF. This chain joins TRBV15 and TRBJ1-2. This CDR3 is built from 15 residues. Per the germline V gene, CDR1 is LNHNV and CDR2 is YYDKDF (reference sequence).

The genes are TRBV7-9 and TRBJ1-2. Germline CDR1 and CDR2: SEHNR and FQNEAQ (reference sequence). There are 12 residues in the CDR3. CDR3: CASSSDNYGYTF.

CDR3: CSARDFGRGLRDYGYTF. J is TRBJ1-2 and V is TRBV20-1; TCRdb's D call of TRBD1 is untestable without DNA. Germline V gene data show CDR1 as DFQATT and CDR2 as SNEGSKA (reference sequence). This CDR3 comprises 17 residues.

This rearrangement joins TRBV4-1 to TRBJ1-5. CDR3 length: 13 amino acids. The germline V gene has CDR1 MGHRA and CDR2 YSYEKL. The CDR3 sequence: CASSQAGRQPQHF.

The V call is TRBV12-3 or TRBV12-4, the J call TRBJ2-4; TCRdb selects TRBD1, and the lack of DNA leaves this call unchecked. This CDR3 region has 15 residues. The CDR3 reads CASTGEGFAANIQYF.

The gene calls are TRBV29-1 and TRBJ2-1; the TCRdb call, TRBD1, lacks DNA for checking. Germline lookup yields CDR1 SQVTM and CDR2 ANQGSEA. The CDR3 has 12 residues. CDR3 amino acids: CSARDRGHEQFF.

CDR3 in amino acids: CASSWGPSGAYEQYF. This chain links TRBV5-1 with TRBJ2-7; there is no DNA to check the TCRdb D call of TRBD2. The CDR3 runs to 15 residues. CDR1 and CDR2 (germline): SGHRS, YFSETQ.

The rearrangement joins TRBV4-3 to TRBJ1-2. Germline V gene sequence: CDR1 LGHNA, CDR2 YSLEER. This CDR3 contains 14 residues. Here the CDR3 reads CASSQEKELGGYTF.

This chain links TRBV20-1 with TRBJ2-1; TCRdb selects TRBD1, and the lack of DNA leaves this call unchecked. Germline V lookup: CDR1 DFQATT, CDR2 SNEGSKA (reference sequence). The CDR3 runs 13 residues. CDR3 in amino acids: CSARDGGSNEQFF.

The rearrangement uses TRBV4-1 and TRBJ2-1; the TRBD2 assignment by TCRdb is unverifiable without DNA. Germline V lookup: CDR1 MGHRA, CDR2 YSYEKL. The CDR3 is made up of 17 amino acids. CDR3 region: CASSPPAGTKLYNEQFF.

The chain has TRBV7-9 and TRBJ1-5; TCRdb's D call, TRBD1, is unchecked because there is no DNA. The CDR3 is made up of 15 amino acids. The germline V gene encodes CDR1 SEHNR and CDR2 FQNEAQ (reference sequence). CDR3 region: CASSAAGTDNQPQHF.

The chain uses TRBV7-9 and TRBJ1-2; the D call from TCRdb, TRBD1, cannot be confirmed without DNA. Germline values: CDR1 SEHNR, CDR2 FQNEAQ (reference sequence). The CDR3 consists of 15 residues. The CDR3 spells CASSLPPTGVNGYTF.

The CDR3 sequence is CASSFEGESVEQYF. The V gene is TRBV28, the J gene TRBJ2-7; with no DNA, the TCRdb D assignment of TRBD2 cannot be verified. The CDR3 loop spans 14 amino acids. In germline, CDR1 is MDHEN, CDR2 SYDVKM.

The CDR3 here is CASSQDQREEQFF. The chain combines TRBV3-1 with TRBJ2-1. CDR1 is LGHDT and CDR2 is YNNKEL in the germline V gene (reference sequence). This CDR3 is 13 amino acids long.

The CDR3 is CASSYADNYNEQFF. This rearrangement joins TRBV6-2 or TRBV6-3 to TRBJ2-1. The length of the CDR3 is 14 residues. Germline V lookup: CDR1 MNHEY, CDR2 SVGEGT.